The clone carrying this T cell receptor (beta chain) was observed a handful of times. What it recognizes is unknown. These data belong to a study of early T cells in non-severe SARS-CoV-2 infection. Study at large: Sequencing of unsorted whole blood was done on bulk RNA, leaving chains unpaired. Study-level results: Lookups in VDJdb leaned toward anti-spike CD8 responses and missed private and CD4 specificities.

Individual cDNA molecules were tagged with unique molecular identifiers. Via MiXCR, TCRdb re-called the 5' RACE reads, giving one row per CDR3 protein. Altogether 35,000 to 45,000 distinct CDR3 sequences are present, approximately 6.5% being singletons, with the ten largest covering less than 25%. V was cut by 0 bases and J by 5 bases, with 17 bases left in between. This CDR3 has 16 residues. Germline assignment: CDR1 SGHRS and CDR2 YFSETQ. This chain links TRBV5-1 with TRBJ1-2; perhaps TRBD1 as D (6 bases). The receptor was derived from an adult who was a healthcare worker with PCR-confirmed SARS-CoV-2 infection or an uninfected control (not recorded which). The source was whole blood, collected at baseline. The CDR3 spells CASSLGPTGGGYGYTF. CDR3 bases: TGCGCCAGCAGCTTGGGACCGACAGGAGGAGGTTATGGCTACACCTTC.